The next 13 T cell receptor beta chains were all read from a single sample in a study of blood T cell repertoires in COVID-19. The protocol was immunoSEQ multiplex PCR, while the TCRdb copy is restricted to in-frame clones and leaves out a portion. The sample has around 160,000 clones, 80% to 90% seen once; the top ten hold approximately 8%. The source material was peripheral blood. The receptors shown here come from an older woman with COVID-19, enrolled during active disease.

The chain has TRBV6-2 or TRBV6-3 and TRBJ1-1; D is perhaps TRBD1 (5 bases). This CDR3 is 15 amino acids long. V lost 5 bases to trimming and J lost 6 bases, with 19 bases between them. Germline loops: CDR1 MNHEY, CDR2 SVGEGT. The CDR3 reads CASSPRKGSIAEAFF. CDR3 nucleotides: TGTGCCAGCAGTCCCCGGAAGGGGTCCATCGCTGAAGCTTTCTTT.

V and J are TRBV6-5 and TRBJ2-5, with 7 nucleotides matching TRBD1. V shed 6 bases, J shed 3 bases, and the junction held 4 bases outside the gene matches. Germline assignment: CDR1 MNHEY and CDR2 SVGAGI. This CDR3 region has 13 residues. Here the CDR3 reads CASRRTGKETQYF. In DNA, the CDR3 is TGTGCCAGCAGGAGGACAGGAAAAGAGACCCAGTACTTC.

The chain employs TRBV7-9 and TRBJ1-1; 7 bases are shared with TRBD1. V dropped 5 bases and J dropped 4; count of bases not matched to a gene: 13. Germline V gene sequence: CDR1 SEHNR, CDR2 FQNEAQ (reference sequence). The length of the CDR3 is 16 residues. CDR3 sequence reads: CASSAAPLTGFTEAFF. In DNA form, the CDR3 reads TGTGCCAGCAGCGCCGCCCCTCTGACAGGGTTCACTGAAGCTTTCTTT.

Regarding this clone: A read error may produce the germline difference seen at one junction end. This sequence joins TRBV9 and TRBJ2-3; 14 bases are a match to TRBD2. Germline V gene lookup returns CDR1 SGDLS and CDR2 YYNGEE. The CDR3 consists of 12 residues. The CDR3 loop reads CASSRLAGGQVF. CDR3 coding DNA: TGTGCCAGCAGCCGACTAGCGGGGGGGCAGGTATTT.

The chain links TRBV3-1 (or the pseudogene TRBV3-2) to TRBJ2-7; D gene ambiguous. V lost 4 bases and J 3 bases, leaving 13 bases between the germline ends. The CDR3 is 14 amino acids. Germline V CDR1 and CDR2: LGHDT, YNNKEL (reference sequence). The CDR3 reads CASSLGRRFYEQYF. The DNA of the CDR3 is TGTGCCAGCAGCCTAGGTCGGAGATTCTACGAGCAGTACTTC.

The rearrangement joins TRBV5-1 to TRBJ2-5, with 10 positions matching TRBD2. This CDR3 is built from 15 residues. Trimming cost V 4 bases and J 2 bases; bases outside gene matches: 5. Per the germline V gene, CDR1 is SGHRS and CDR2 is YFSETQ. The CDR3 reads CASSQLLAGQETQYF. The CDR3 nucleotides read TGCGCCAGCAGCCAACTACTAGCGGGGCAAGAGACCCAGTACTTC.

This chain uses TRBV19 with TRBJ2-6; D possibly corresponds to TRBD2 (5 bases). V gave up 3 bases and J gave up 2 bases, with 5 bases separating them. There are 14 residues in the CDR3. Germline V lookup: CDR1 LNHDA, CDR2 SQIVND (reference sequence). The CDR3 loop is CASSISAGANVLTF. CDR3 bases: TGTGCCAGTAGTATTAGCGCTGGGGCCAACGTCCTGACTTTC.

CDR3 protein: CASSGGVMNTEAFF. CDR3 in DNA: TGCGCCAGCAGCGGGGGGGTTATGAACACTGAAGCTTTCTTT. The chain carries TRBV5-1 and TRBJ1-1; D possibly corresponds to TRBD1 (5 bases). This CDR3 region has 14 residues. Trimming cost V 4 bases and J 0 bases, with 10 bases left between them. The germline V gene encodes CDR1 SGHRS and CDR2 YFSETQ.

This clone appeared a few times. This sequence joins TRBV25-1 and TRBJ1-5; D uncertain. V dropped 6 bases and J dropped 2 bases, with 14 bases sitting between them. The CDR3 is 15 residues long. Germline CDR1 and CDR2: MGHDK and SYGVNS. In nucleotides, the CDR3 is TGTGCCAGCAGCGAAACGGGGTTGGGCAATCAGCCCCAGCATTTT. It translates to CASSETGLGNQPQHF.

This chain connects TRBV4-2 to TRBJ1-1; D may be TRBD1 (5 bases). This CDR3 is built from 14 residues. The ends were cut back, 1 base at V and 5 bases at J, with 11 bases in the middle. Germline CDR1 LGHNA, CDR2 YNFKEQ. CDR3 sequence reads: CASSQVLRVTEAFF. CDR3 nucleotide sequence: TGTGCCAGCAGCCAAGTACTCAGGGTGACTGAAGCTTTCTTT.

The gene calls are TRBV6-5 and TRBJ2-5; TRBD2 matches at 9 bases. V shed 10 bases, J shed 7 bases, and the junction held 16 bases outside the gene matches. The length of the CDR3 is 15 residues. Germline V gives CDR1 MNHEY, CDR2 SVGAGI. The CDR3 DNA sequence: TGTGCCACCTTGGGGCCTAGCGGGGAGAAGGGGACCCAGTACTTC. Its translation is CATLGPSGEKGTQYF.

The V and J genes are TRBV6-4 and TRBJ2-1; D may be TRBD1 (5 bases). Germline values: CDR1 MRHNA, CDR2 SNTAGT. The CDR3 has 13 amino acids. The germline V and J ends were trimmed by 0 bases and 8 bases, with 8 bases remaining between them. This CDR3 is CASSDSWGHEQFF. The CDR3 nucleotides are TGTGCCAGCAGTGACTCGTGGGGCCATGAGCAGTTCTTC.

This sequence joins TRBV20-1 and TRBJ2-7; D remains unclear. The germline V gene encodes CDR1 DFQATT and CDR2 SNEGSKA (reference sequence). This CDR3 region has 16 residues. Trimming pared 3 bases from V and 3 bases from J, leaving 21 bases between. CDR3 DNA sequence: TGCAGTGCTAGTACTCAGCGTGGCACTCTAAGCTACGAGCAGTACTTC. Protein product: CSASTQRGTLSYEQYF.